The rows below give T cell receptor beta chains drawn from one sample of a study of low-dose radiotherapy and immunotherapy resistance in tumors. TCRdb itself ran the reads through MiXCR, one entry per CDR3 protein. The table includes about 47,000 distinct CDR3 sequences, roughly 12% detected once. Specimen: PBMCs, collected before treatment. The receptors shown here come from a female donor with ovarian cancer. Both conserved end residues are part of each CDR3. Fields, in order: CDR3 protein, CDR3 DNA, CDR3 length, clone size, J gene, V gene, D gene. A D gene is named only where the DNA matches it firmly. Clone size is not always given. Where it is, it says once, few, many or a class for expanded clones.

cdr3_aa: CASREGLALTYEQYF
cdr3_nt: TGTGCCAGCAGGGAGGGACTAGCTCTAACCTACGAGCAGTACTTC
cdr3_length: 15
clone_size: many
j_call: TRBJ2-7
v_call: TRBV7-9
d_call: TRBD2

cdr3_aa: CASSLIGTGAYGYTF
cdr3_nt: TGTGCCAGCAGTTTAATAGGGACAGGGGCCTATGGCTACACCTTC
cdr3_length: 15
clone_size: few
j_call: TRBJ1-2
v_call: TRBV28
d_call: TRBD1

cdr3_aa: CASSWAPPGQVGAEAFF
cdr3_nt: TGTGCCAGCAGCTGGGCCCCCCCGGGACAGGTTGGCGCTGAAGCTTTCTTT
cdr3_length: 17
clone_size: many
j_call: TRBJ1-1
v_call: TRBV11-2
d_call: TRBD1

cdr3_aa: CASGTGSPYEQYF
cdr3_nt: TGTGCCAGCGGGACAGGGAGCCCCTACGAGCAGTACTTC
cdr3_length: 13
clone_size: many
j_call: TRBJ2-7
v_call: TRBV28
d_call: TRBD1

cdr3_aa: CASSLHPIEQYF
cdr3_nt: TGTGCCAGCAGTTTACATCCCATCGAGCAGTACTTC
cdr3_length: 12
clone_size: many
j_call: TRBJ2-7
v_call: TRBV28
d_call: NA

cdr3_aa: CASSSRDRNYEQYF
cdr3_nt: TGTGCCAGCAGTTCCCGGGACAGGAACTACGAGCAGTACTTC
cdr3_length: 14
clone_size: many
j_call: TRBJ2-7
v_call: TRBV12-3/TRBV12-4
d_call: TRBD1

cdr3_aa: CASSRTGSTDTQYF
cdr3_nt: TGTGCCAGCAGCCGGACTGGTAGCACAGATACGCAGTATTTT
cdr3_length: 14
clone_size: many
j_call: TRBJ2-3
v_call: TRBV5-4
d_call: NA

cdr3_aa: CAWRRTGNTGELFF
cdr3_nt: TGTGCCTGGAGGAGGACAGGGAACACCGGGGAGCTGTTTTTT
cdr3_length: 14
clone_size: many
j_call: TRBJ2-2
v_call: TRBV30
d_call: TRBD1

cdr3_aa: CASQRGDSAYEQYF
cdr3_nt: TGTGCCAGCCAGCGTGGGGACAGCGCCTACGAGCAGTACTTC
cdr3_length: 14
clone_size: many
j_call: TRBJ2-7
v_call: TRBV27
d_call: TRBD1

cdr3_aa: CASSEGRKLEAFF
cdr3_nt: TGCGCCAGCAGTGAGGGCAGGAAGTTGGAAGCTTTCTTT
cdr3_length: 13
clone_size: many
j_call: TRBJ1-1
v_call: TRBV10-2
d_call: NA

cdr3_aa: CASSFRQGGTGELFF
cdr3_nt: TGTGCCAGCAGCTTTAGACAGGGCGGCACCGGGGAGCTGTTTTTT
cdr3_length: 15
clone_size: many
j_call: TRBJ2-2
v_call: TRBV11-1
d_call: TRBD1

cdr3_aa: CASSPGQGRPYNEQFF
cdr3_nt: TGTGCCAGCAGTCCCGGACAGGGGCGGCCCTACAATGAGCAGTTCTTC
cdr3_length: 16
clone_size: many
j_call: TRBJ2-1
v_call: TRBV27
d_call: TRBD1

cdr3_aa: CAWNGGANTGELFF
cdr3_nt: TGTGCCTGGAACGGTGGGGCGAACACCGGGGAGCTGTTTTTT
cdr3_length: 14
clone_size: many
j_call: TRBJ2-2
v_call: TRBV30
d_call: NA

cdr3_aa: CASSGDLFQPQHF
cdr3_nt: TGTGCCAGTAGTGGGGATTTGTTTCAGCCCCAGCATTTT
cdr3_length: 13
clone_size: many
j_call: TRBJ1-5
v_call: TRBV19
d_call: NA

cdr3_aa: CSVDGVGTDTQYF
cdr3_nt: TGCAGCGTTGACGGAGTTGGCACAGATACGCAGTATTTT
cdr3_length: 13
clone_size: many
j_call: TRBJ2-3
v_call: TRBV29-1
d_call: NA

cdr3_aa: CASSLKGLGYSRPEAFF
cdr3_nt: TGTGCCAGCAGTTTAAAAGGTCTCGGGTACAGCCGCCCTGAAGCTTTCTTT
cdr3_length: 17
clone_size: many
j_call: TRBJ1-1
v_call: TRBV28
d_call: NA

cdr3_aa: CASSLVSVGNTEAFF
cdr3_nt: TGTGCCAGCAGCTTAGTCTCCGTAGGGAACACTGAAGCTTTCTTT
cdr3_length: 15
clone_size: many
j_call: TRBJ1-1
v_call: TRBV11-2
d_call: NA

cdr3_aa: CASSVSSDTQYF
cdr3_nt: TGTGCCAGCAGTGTCTCCTCCGACACGCAGTATTTT
cdr3_length: 12
clone_size: NA
j_call: TRBJ2-3
v_call: TRBV2
d_call: NA

cdr3_aa: CASSLAGGNQPQHF
cdr3_nt: TGCGCCAGCAGCTTGGCGGGGGGCAATCAGCCCCAGCATTTT
cdr3_length: 14
clone_size: many
j_call: TRBJ1-5
v_call: TRBV5-1
d_call: NA

cdr3_aa: CSVAFSSGQSYEQYF
cdr3_nt: TGCAGCGTTGCTTTTTCTAGCGGACAGTCCTACGAGCAGTACTTC
cdr3_length: 15
clone_size: many
j_call: TRBJ2-7
v_call: TRBV29-1
d_call: NA

cdr3_aa: CASSLRGALFGANVLTF
cdr3_nt: TGTGCCAGCAGCTTAAGGGGGGCTCTCTTCGGGGCCAACGTCCTGACTTTC
cdr3_length: 17
clone_size: many
j_call: TRBJ2-6
v_call: TRBV11-1
d_call: NA

cdr3_aa: CSATGLSYEQYF
cdr3_nt: TGCAGTGCTACTGGGTTATCCTACGAGCAGTACTTC
cdr3_length: 12
clone_size: many
j_call: TRBJ2-7
v_call: TRBV20-1
d_call: NA

cdr3_aa: CASRSGGIAKNIQYF
cdr3_nt: TGTGCCAGCAGATCAGGGGGCATAGCCAAAAACATTCAGTACTTC
cdr3_length: 15
clone_size: many
j_call: TRBJ2-4
v_call: TRBV6-5
d_call: TRBD1

cdr3_aa: CSSKSHLGTDTQYF
cdr3_nt: TGCAGTTCAAAGAGTCACTTGGGCACAGATACGCAGTATTTT
cdr3_length: 14
clone_size: many
j_call: TRBJ2-3
v_call: TRBV20-1
d_call: NA

cdr3_aa: CSARDGQNTGELFF
cdr3_nt: TGCAGTGCTAGAGATGGGCAGAACACCGGGGAGCTGTTTTTT
cdr3_length: 14
clone_size: NA
j_call: TRBJ2-2
v_call: TRBV20-1
d_call: NA

cdr3_aa: CASRITGTAPYEQYF
cdr3_nt: TGTGCCAGCAGGATAACCGGGACCGCGCCCTACGAGCAGTACTTC
cdr3_length: 15
clone_size: many
j_call: TRBJ2-7
v_call: TRBV6-6
d_call: NA

cdr3_aa: CASSYDTWGNSNYGYTF
cdr3_nt: TGTGCCAGCAGTTACGACACCTGGGGGAACTCTAACTATGGCTACACCTTC
cdr3_length: 17
clone_size: many
j_call: TRBJ1-2
v_call: TRBV6-5
d_call: NA

cdr3_aa: CASSLLAPDNEQFF
cdr3_nt: TGTGCCAGCAGCCTACTAGCGCCCGACAATGAGCAGTTCTTC
cdr3_length: 14
clone_size: many
j_call: TRBJ2-1
v_call: TRBV2
d_call: TRBD2

cdr3_aa: CSANNRDASYEQYF
cdr3_nt: TGCAGTGCCAACAACCGGGACGCATCCTACGAGCAGTACTTC
cdr3_length: 14
clone_size: many
j_call: TRBJ2-7
v_call: TRBV20-1
d_call: NA

cdr3_aa: CASRGAGANVLTF
cdr3_nt: TGTGCCAGTAGAGGCGCTGGGGCCAACGTCCTGACTTTC
cdr3_length: 13
clone_size: many
j_call: TRBJ2-6
v_call: TRBV19
d_call: NA

cdr3_aa: CSANSGTRFYEQYF
cdr3_nt: TGCAGTGCTAACTCCGGGACACGATTCTACGAGCAGTACTTC
cdr3_length: 14
clone_size: few
j_call: TRBJ2-7
v_call: TRBV20-1
d_call: NA

cdr3_aa: CASSSSSGEVSYEQYF
cdr3_nt: TGTGCCAGCAGTTCGTCTAGCGGGGAGGTATCCTACGAGCAGTACTTC
cdr3_length: 16
clone_size: many
j_call: TRBJ2-7
v_call: TRBV27
d_call: TRBD2

cdr3_aa: CASSDTGTANEKLFF
cdr3_nt: TGTGCCAGCAGCGATACCGGGACGGCCAATGAAAAACTGTTTTTT
cdr3_length: 15
clone_size: many
j_call: TRBJ1-4
v_call: TRBV7-2
d_call: NA

cdr3_aa: CASTPNTGAGTEAFF
cdr3_nt: TGTGCCAGCACTCCCAACACAGGGGCCGGGACTGAAGCTTTCTTT
cdr3_length: 15
clone_size: many
j_call: TRBJ1-1
v_call: TRBV25-1
d_call: TRBD1

cdr3_aa: CASGSILGAGGTEAFF
cdr3_nt: TGTGCTAGTGGTTCCATACTGGGGGCCGGCGGGACTGAAGCTTTCTTT
cdr3_length: 16
clone_size: many
j_call: TRBJ1-1
v_call: TRBV12-5
d_call: NA

cdr3_aa: CASSVDAAGGRTDTQYF
cdr3_nt: TGTGCCAGCAGCGTAGATGCGGCGGGAGGTCGGACAGATACGCAGTATTTT
cdr3_length: 17
clone_size: few
j_call: TRBJ2-3
v_call: TRBV9
d_call: TRBD2

cdr3_aa: CAWIQDRVSGNTIYF
cdr3_nt: TGTGCCTGGATTCAGGACAGGGTTTCTGGAAACACCATATATTTT
cdr3_length: 15
clone_size: many
j_call: TRBJ1-3
v_call: TRBV30
d_call: TRBD1

cdr3_aa: CASSLGGAGAYEQYF
cdr3_nt: TGTGCCAGCAGCTTAGGGGGGGCAGGAGCCTACGAGCAGTACTTC
cdr3_length: 15
clone_size: many
j_call: TRBJ2-7
v_call: TRBV7-2
d_call: NA

cdr3_aa: CASSRRPGQGTTEAFF
cdr3_nt: TGTGCCAGCAGCCGACGTCCTGGACAGGGGACCACTGAAGCTTTCTTT
cdr3_length: 16
clone_size: many
j_call: TRBJ1-1
v_call: TRBV12-3/TRBV12-4
d_call: TRBD1

cdr3_aa: CASSSQNYNTQYF
cdr3_nt: TGTGCCAGCAGCTCCCAAAACTATAATACGCAGTATTTT
cdr3_length: 13
clone_size: NA
j_call: TRBJ2-3
v_call: TRBV7-2
d_call: NA

cdr3_aa: CASSPGNYGYTF
cdr3_nt: TGTGCCAGCAGCCCAGGGAACTATGGCTACACCTTC
cdr3_length: 12
clone_size: many
j_call: TRBJ1-2
v_call: TRBV7-8
d_call: NA

cdr3_aa: CASSQLQGRQYF
cdr3_nt: TGTGCCAGCAGCCAACTCCAGGGGCGGCAGTACTTC
cdr3_length: 12
clone_size: many
j_call: TRBJ2-7
v_call: TRBV4-2
d_call: NA

cdr3_aa: CASSWKSSYEQYF
cdr3_nt: TGTGCCAGCAGTTGGAAAAGCTCCTACGAGCAGTACTTC
cdr3_length: 13
clone_size: many
j_call: TRBJ2-7
v_call: TRBV27
d_call: NA

cdr3_aa: CASSFLNEAFF
cdr3_nt: TGTGCCAGCAGTTTCCTCAACGAAGCTTTCTTT
cdr3_length: 11
clone_size: NA
j_call: TRBJ1-1
v_call: TRBV12-3/TRBV12-4
d_call: NA

cdr3_aa: CSVVQGNTIYF
cdr3_nt: TGCAGCGTTGTCCAGGGAAACACCATATATTTT
cdr3_length: 11
clone_size: few
j_call: TRBJ1-3
v_call: TRBV29-1
d_call: NA

cdr3_aa: CASSIAGGNTGELFFF
cdr3_nt: NA
cdr3_length: 16
clone_size: NA
j_call: TRBJ2-2
v_call: TRBV19
d_call: NA